This T cell receptor beta chain was captured by sequencing in a study of regulatory T cells in long-lasting Graves disease. Study-level background: The criterion for persistent Graves' disease was over 5 years of antithyroid drugs with positive TSH receptor antibodies. The study's findings and limits: Persistent-disease Graves' patients showed less TCR diversity than new cases. Accuracy was possibly reduced by small sample size.

To note about this clonotype: The antigen is undetermined.

Combining iRepertoire HTBI primers with Arm-PCR of CDR3 regions, the authors built TCR beta libraries. Per the study methods: The identification of under 65 TRBV and 14 TRBJ segments was made across samples. TCRdb used MiXCR to reprocess the multiplex PCR reads, holding one entry per CDR3 protein. For this entry, the V and J calls and clone size follow TCRdb and not the study's own pipeline. The profile shows hundreds of thousands of distinct CDR3 sequences, less than 20% of them singletons. Time point meaning: persistent/refractory GD, antithyroid drugs over 5 years with positive TRAb. There was RNA extracted from PBMCs, and the TCR library was made from it. This clonotype originated in a female donor with Graves disease. The sequencing here drew on peripheral blood mononuclear cells (PBMCs), taken when the disease was refractory, from a patient treated with antithyroid drugs.

CDR3 residues: CSARDPEGGYEQYF. CDR3 nucleotide sequence: TGCAGTGCTAGAGATCCCGAGGGTGGCTACGAGCAGTACTTC. The chain has TRBV20-1 and TRBJ2-7; possible D gene TRBD2, 5 bases. Trimming removed 0 bases from V and 3 bases from J, with 12 bases in between. The CDR3 has 14 residues. Looked up from germline, CDR1 is DFQATT and CDR2 is SNEGSKA (reference sequence).